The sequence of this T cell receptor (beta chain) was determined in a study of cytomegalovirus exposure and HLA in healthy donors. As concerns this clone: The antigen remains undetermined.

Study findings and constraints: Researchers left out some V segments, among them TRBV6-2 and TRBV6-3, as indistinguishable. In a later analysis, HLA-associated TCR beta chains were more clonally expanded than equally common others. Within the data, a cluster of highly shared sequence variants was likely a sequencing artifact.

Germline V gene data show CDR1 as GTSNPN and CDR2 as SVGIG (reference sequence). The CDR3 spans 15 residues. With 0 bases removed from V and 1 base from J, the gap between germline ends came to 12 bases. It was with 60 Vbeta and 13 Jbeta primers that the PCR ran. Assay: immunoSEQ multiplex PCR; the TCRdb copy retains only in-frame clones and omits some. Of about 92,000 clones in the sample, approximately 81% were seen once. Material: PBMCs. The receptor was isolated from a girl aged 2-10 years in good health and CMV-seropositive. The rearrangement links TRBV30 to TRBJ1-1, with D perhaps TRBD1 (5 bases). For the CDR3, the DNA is TGTGCCTGGAGTGTTGACGGCAGGGCGAACACTGAAGCTTTCTTT. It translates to CAWSVDGRANTEAFF.